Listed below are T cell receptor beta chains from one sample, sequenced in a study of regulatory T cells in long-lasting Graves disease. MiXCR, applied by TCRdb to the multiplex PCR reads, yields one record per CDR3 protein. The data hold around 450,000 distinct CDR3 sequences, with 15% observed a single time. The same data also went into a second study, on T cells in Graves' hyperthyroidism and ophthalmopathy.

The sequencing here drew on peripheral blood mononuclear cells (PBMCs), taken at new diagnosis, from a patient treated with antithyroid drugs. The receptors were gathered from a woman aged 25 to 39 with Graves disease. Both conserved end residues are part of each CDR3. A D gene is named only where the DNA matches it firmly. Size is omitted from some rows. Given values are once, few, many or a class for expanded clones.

CASSSSIGHNEQFF	TGTGCCAGCAGTTCTAGTATTGGGCACAATGAGCAGTTCTTC	TRBJ2-1	many	.	TRBV27
CASSIYRGQFEQYF	TGTGCCAGTAGTATATACAGGGGGCAGTTCGAGCAGTACTTC	TRBJ2-7	once	TRBD1	TRBV19
CASSPPGSTGDEQFF	TGTGCCAGCTCACCCCCCGGGAGTACCGGTGATGAGCAGTTCTTC	TRBJ2-1	many	.	TRBV18
CSAPRAPELVEQFF	TGCAGTGCCCCCCGAGCACCAGAATTGGTTGAGCAGTTCTTC	TRBJ2-1	once	.	TRBV20-1
CASRSDGYNEQFF	TGCGCCAGCAGGAGCGACGGATACAATGAGCAGTTCTTC	TRBJ2-1	few	.	TRBV5-1
CASSYSGILNFGNEQFF	TGTGCCAGCAGCTATAGCGGGATTTTAAACTTCGGCAATGAGCAGTTCTTC	TRBJ2-1	many	TRBD2	TRBV7-9
CASSLTAPYGYTF	TGTGCCAGCAGTTTGACAGCCCCCTATGGCTACACCTTC	TRBJ1-2	many	.	TRBV12-3/TRBV12-4
CASTMGLAGGPDF	TGTGCCAGCACCATGGGGCTAGCGGGAGGTCCTGATTTT	TRBJ2-3	few	TRBD2	TRBV12-3/TRBV12-4
CASSSTGDEQFF	TGTGCCAGCAGTTCCACAGGGGATGAGCAGTTCTTC	TRBJ2-1	many	TRBD1	TRBV28
CASSLGRGLDEQYF	TGTGCCAGCAGCTTAGGGAGGGGGCTGGACGAGCAGTACTTC	TRBJ2-7	few	.	TRBV7-9
CASSLISSLGGYTF	TGTGCCAGCAGTTTGATCAGTTCTTTGGGTGGCTACACCTTC	TRBJ1-2	many	.	TRBV28
CASSLGVTLAKNIQYF	TGTGCCAGCAGCTTAGGGGTCACTCTAGCCAAAAACATTCAGTACTTC	TRBJ2-4	.	.	TRBV7-9
CASITGPGLNTEAFF	TGTGCCAGCATTACAGGGCCCGGATTGAACACTGAAGCTTTCTTT	TRBJ1-1	many	.	TRBV2
CASSLDAGASSGNTIYF	TGTGCCAGCAGCTTAGATGCGGGGGCAAGCTCTGGAAACACCATATATTTT	TRBJ1-3	.	.	TRBV7-9
CASNRDTQETQYF	TGTGCCAGCAATCGGGACACCCAAGAGACCCAGTACTTC	TRBJ2-5	many	.	TRBV28
CASSQDRERLFGANVLTF	TGTGCCAGCAGCCAAGACCGTGAAAGGCTTTTTGGGGCCAACGTCCTGACTTTC	TRBJ2-6	.	.	TRBV3-1